The T cell receptor (beta chain) under discussion was sequenced for a study of tumor and adjacent non-tumor tissue in lung cancer. Study-level information: Aged roughly 31 to 85 years, patients included 10 men and a few women with stage I to III disease.

The library came from three nested PCR rounds adapted from ARM-PCR protocols. TCRdb itself ran the multiplex PCR reads through MiXCR, one entry per CDR3 protein. The data contain over 110,000 distinct CDR3 sequences, roughly 70% of them seen just once; the ten biggest clones take up approximately 18%. This CDR3 spans 15 amino acids. Findings and limits, study-wide: Significantly higher TCR diversity was found in tumor than normal lung. Tumor TCR diversity, when higher, was linked to shorter survival.

As for this clonotype: What it binds is unknown. Germline is not matched at one junction end, which may reflect a read error.

RNA was extracted from bulk tissue without any cell sorting. Sequenced sample: lung tumor tissue. This TCR derives from a man aged 55 to 69 with small cell lung cancer. The chain employs TRBV12-3 or TRBV12-4 and TRBJ2-1; D remains unclear. The DNA for the CDR3 is TGTGCCGGCAGTTTCCCGCGAATCTCCTACAATGAGCAGTTCTTC. It codes for CAGSFPRISYNEQFF.